This T cell receptor beta chain was recovered during a study of T cell repertoires in cytomegalovirus infection. Study-wide results and caveats: The cumulative frequency of public TCR beta families distinguished individuals who carried CMV together with the relevant HLA. The ex vivo response was dominated by HLA-C-restricted CMV-specific TCR beta clonotypes.

This clonotype appeared a few times. Its target is not known. V dropped 7 bases and J dropped 7; count of bases not matched to a gene: 6. The CDR3 spans 13 residues. CDR1 and CDR2 from the germline V gene are MNHNS and SASEGT. TCRdb recomputed calls from the reads with MiXCR, one row per CDR3 protein. Of 600,000 to 700,000 distinct CDR3 sequences in the sample, around 30% were seen once. This sequence was found in a human donor in good health (CMV status not recorded). Some clones in this sample may be carry-over from other donors' samples. The chain links TRBV6-1 to TRBJ2-1; 8 nucleotides agree with TRBD1. This sample comprised cultured PBMCs, obtained from culture after CMV antigen stimulation. CDR3 DNA: TGTGCCAGCACAGGGGGCGCGGGGAATGAGCAGTTCTTC. This gives the protein CASTGGAGNEQFF.